The T cell receptor beta chain described here comes from a study of Ad26.COV2.S vaccination and SARS-CoV-2 variants. Clones were read by immunoSEQ multiplex PCR, and TCRdb kept only the in-frame ones, dropping some. The sample shows about 350,000 clones, about 92% of them seen only once. Findings of the study overall: Placebo recipients trailed vaccine recipients in spike-specific TCR breadth. Researchers cautioned that TCR breadth and depth analyses may have underestimated total T cell responses.

After removal of 5 bases from V and 2 bases from J, the junction contained 1 base not matched to a gene. CDR3 length equals 14 residues. Germline CDR1 is WSHSY and CDR2 is SAAADI. As concerns this clone: Its target is not known.

The source of this sequence is a human donor who had recovered from COVID-19. The chain joins TRBV10-2 to TRBJ2-5; 11 nucleotides match TRBD2. Specimen: peripheral blood, collected after recovery from COVID-19. The CDR3 protein is CASSLAGGQETQYF. Written as DNA, the CDR3 is TGCGCCAGCAGTTTAGCGGGGGGGCAAGAGACCCAGTACTTC.